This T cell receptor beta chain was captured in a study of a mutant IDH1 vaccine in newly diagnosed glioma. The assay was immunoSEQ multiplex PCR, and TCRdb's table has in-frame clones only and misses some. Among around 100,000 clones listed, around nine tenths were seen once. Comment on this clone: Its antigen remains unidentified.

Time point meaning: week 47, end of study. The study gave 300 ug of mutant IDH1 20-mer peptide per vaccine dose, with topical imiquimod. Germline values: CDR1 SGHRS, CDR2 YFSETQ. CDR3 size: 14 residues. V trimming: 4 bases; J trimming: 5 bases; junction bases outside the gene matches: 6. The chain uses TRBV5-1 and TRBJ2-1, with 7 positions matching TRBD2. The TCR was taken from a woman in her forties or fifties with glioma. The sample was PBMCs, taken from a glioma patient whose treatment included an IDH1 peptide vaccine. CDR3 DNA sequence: TGCGCCAGCAGCCAAGGGACTAACAACAATGAGCAGTTCTTC. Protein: CASSQGTNNNEQFF.